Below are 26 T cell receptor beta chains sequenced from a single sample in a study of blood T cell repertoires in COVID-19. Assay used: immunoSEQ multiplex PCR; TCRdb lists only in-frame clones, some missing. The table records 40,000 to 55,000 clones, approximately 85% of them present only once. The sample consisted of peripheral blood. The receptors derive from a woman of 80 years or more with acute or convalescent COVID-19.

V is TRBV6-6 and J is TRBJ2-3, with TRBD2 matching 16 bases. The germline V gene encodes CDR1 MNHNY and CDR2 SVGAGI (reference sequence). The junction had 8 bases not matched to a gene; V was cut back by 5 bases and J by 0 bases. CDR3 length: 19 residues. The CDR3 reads CASSPRGTSGRASTDTQYF. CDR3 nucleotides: TGTGCCAGCAGTCCCCGGGGGACTAGCGGGAGGGCTAGCACAGATACGCAGTATTTT.

In DNA form, the CDR3 reads TGTGCCAGCTCACCACCAGGGACAGGGAATATCGGGGAGCTGTTTTTT. Translated, it gives CASSPPGTGNIGELFF. This chain links TRBV18 with TRBJ2-2; TRBD1 aligns across 9 bases. The ends lost 0 bases at V and 7 bases at J; junction bases unmatched: 6. The CDR3 runs 16 residues. Per the germline V gene, CDR1 is KGHSH and CDR2 is LQKENI.

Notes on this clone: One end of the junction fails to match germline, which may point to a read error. The CDR3 bases are TGTCCCAGCTGGGGGGGGCAACGGGTGGGCTCCTACGAGCAGTACTTC. Its protein is CPSWGGQRVGSYEQYF. This chain uses TRBV2 with TRBJ2-7, with a possible D match to TRBD2 (7 bases). This CDR3 contains 16 residues. CDR1 SNHLY and CDR2 FYNNEI come from the germline V gene.

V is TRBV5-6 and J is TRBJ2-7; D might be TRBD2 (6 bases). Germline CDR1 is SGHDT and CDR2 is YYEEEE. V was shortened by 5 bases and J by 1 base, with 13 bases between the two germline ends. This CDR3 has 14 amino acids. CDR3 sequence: CASSFGTDSYEQYF. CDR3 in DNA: TGTGCCAGCAGTTTCGGGACTGATTCCTACGAGCAGTACTTC.

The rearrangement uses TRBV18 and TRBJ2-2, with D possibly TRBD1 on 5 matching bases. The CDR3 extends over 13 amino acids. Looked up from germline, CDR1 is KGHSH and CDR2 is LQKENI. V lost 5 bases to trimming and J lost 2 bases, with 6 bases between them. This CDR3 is CASSGANTGELFF. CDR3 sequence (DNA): TGTGCCAGCTCAGGGGCCAACACCGGGGAGCTGTTTTTT.

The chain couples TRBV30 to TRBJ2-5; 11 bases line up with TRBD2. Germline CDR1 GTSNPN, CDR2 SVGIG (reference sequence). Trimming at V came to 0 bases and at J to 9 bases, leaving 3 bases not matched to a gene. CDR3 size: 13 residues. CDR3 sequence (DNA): TGTGCCTGGAGTGTGGGACTAGCGGAGCCCCAGTACTTC. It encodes CAWSVGLAEPQYF.

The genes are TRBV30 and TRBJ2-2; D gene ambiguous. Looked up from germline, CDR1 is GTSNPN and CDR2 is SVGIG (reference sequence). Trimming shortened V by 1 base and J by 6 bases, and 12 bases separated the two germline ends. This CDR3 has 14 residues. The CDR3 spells CAWSGTAGAGELFF. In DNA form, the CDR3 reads TGTGCCTGGAGTGGAACAGCAGGCGCCGGGGAGCTGTTTTTT.

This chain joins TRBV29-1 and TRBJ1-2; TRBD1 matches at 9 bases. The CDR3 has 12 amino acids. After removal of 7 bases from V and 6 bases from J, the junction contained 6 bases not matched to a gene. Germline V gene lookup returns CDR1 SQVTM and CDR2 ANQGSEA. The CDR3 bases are TGCAGCGCCGGGACAGGGTTGGATGGCTACACCTTC. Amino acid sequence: CSAGTGLDGYTF.

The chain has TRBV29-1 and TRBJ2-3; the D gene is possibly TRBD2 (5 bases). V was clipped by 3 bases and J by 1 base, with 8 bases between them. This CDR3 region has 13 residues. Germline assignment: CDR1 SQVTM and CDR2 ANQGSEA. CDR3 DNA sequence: TGCAGCGTTGATTGGCGGGGCACAGATACGCAGTATTTT. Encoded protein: CSVDWRGTDTQYF.

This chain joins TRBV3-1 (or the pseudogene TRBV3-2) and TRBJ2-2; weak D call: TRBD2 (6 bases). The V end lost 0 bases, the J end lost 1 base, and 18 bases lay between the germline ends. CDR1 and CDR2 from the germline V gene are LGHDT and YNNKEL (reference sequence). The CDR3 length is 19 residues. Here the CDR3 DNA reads TGTGCCAGCAGCCAAGATTGGGGCCTCATGGGGGGGAACACCGGGGAGCTGTTTTTT. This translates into CASSQDWGLMGGNTGELFF.

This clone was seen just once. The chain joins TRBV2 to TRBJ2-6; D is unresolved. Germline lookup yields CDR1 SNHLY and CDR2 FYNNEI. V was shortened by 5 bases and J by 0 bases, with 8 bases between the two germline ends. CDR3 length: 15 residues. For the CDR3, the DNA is TGTGCCAGCAGTTTAAGCTTCTCTGGGGCCAACGTCCTGACTTTC. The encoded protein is CASSLSFSGANVLTF. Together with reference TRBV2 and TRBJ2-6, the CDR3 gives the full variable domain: EPEVTQTPSHQVTQMGQEVILRCVPISNHLYFYWYRQILGQKVEFLVSFYNNEISEKSEIFDDQFSVERPDGSNFTLKIRSTKLEDSAMYFCASSLSFSGANVLTFGAGSRLTVL.

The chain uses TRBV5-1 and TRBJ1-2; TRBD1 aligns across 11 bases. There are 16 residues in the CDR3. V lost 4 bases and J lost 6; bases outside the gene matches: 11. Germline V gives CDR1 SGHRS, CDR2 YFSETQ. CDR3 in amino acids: CASSPQPGTGGDGYTF. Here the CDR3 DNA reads TGCGCCAGCAGCCCACAGCCTGGGACAGGGGGAGATGGCTACACCTTC.

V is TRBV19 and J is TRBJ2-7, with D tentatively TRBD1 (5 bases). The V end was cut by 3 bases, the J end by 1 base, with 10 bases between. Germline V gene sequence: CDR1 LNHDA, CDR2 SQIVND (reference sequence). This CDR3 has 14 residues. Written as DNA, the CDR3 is TGTGCCAGTAGTATCGGCGCAGGGTCCTACGAGCAGTACTTC. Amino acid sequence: CASSIGAGSYEQYF.

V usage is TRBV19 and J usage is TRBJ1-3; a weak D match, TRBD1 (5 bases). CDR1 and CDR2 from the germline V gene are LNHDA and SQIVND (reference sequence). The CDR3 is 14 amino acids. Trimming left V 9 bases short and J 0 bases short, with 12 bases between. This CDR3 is CASAPTVSGNTIYF. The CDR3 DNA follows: TGTGCCAGCGCCCCGACAGTCTCTGGAAACACCATATATTTT. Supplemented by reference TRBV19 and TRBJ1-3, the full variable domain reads DGGITQSPKYLFRKEGQNVTLSCEQNLNHDAMYWYRQDPGQGLRLIYYSQIVNDFQKGDIAEGYSVSREKKESFPLTVTSAQKNPTAFYLCASAPTVSGNTIYFGEGSWLTVV.

In nucleotides, the CDR3 is TGTGCCACCCTGAGGTCCCCAGGGGAAGGGGAGCAGTACTTC. Protein sequence: CATLRSPGEGEQYF. The chain is built from TRBV6-5 and TRBJ2-7; the D gene is possibly TRBD1 (6 bases). V lost 10 bases and J 7 bases, leaving 23 bases between the germline ends. This CDR3 is 14 amino acids long. From germline, CDR1 is MNHEY and CDR2 SVGAGI.

The CDR3 coding sequence is TGTGCCAGCAGCCAAGGTTTGACCCCAGGTGAGCAGTTCTTC. Translated: CASSQGLTPGEQFF. This chain joins TRBV3-1 (or the pseudogene TRBV3-2) and TRBJ2-1; D is uncertain. CDR1 is LGHDT, CDR2 YNNKEL, per germline (reference sequence). CDR3 length: 14 residues. V lost 1 base, J lost 9 bases, and 13 bases lay in between.

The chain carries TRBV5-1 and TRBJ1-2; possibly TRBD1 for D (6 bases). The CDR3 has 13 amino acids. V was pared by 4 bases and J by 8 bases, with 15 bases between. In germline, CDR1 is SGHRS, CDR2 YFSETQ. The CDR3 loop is CASSIQGRNGYTF. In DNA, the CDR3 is TGCGCCAGCAGCATACAGGGACGGAACGGCTACACCTTC.

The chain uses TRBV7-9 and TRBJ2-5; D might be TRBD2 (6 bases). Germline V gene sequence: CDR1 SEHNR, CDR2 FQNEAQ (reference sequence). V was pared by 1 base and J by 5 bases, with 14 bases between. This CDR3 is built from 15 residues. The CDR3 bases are TGTGCCAGCAGCTTAGTGGGCGGGGTCTTGGAGACCCAGTACTTC. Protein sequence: CASSLVGGVLETQYF.

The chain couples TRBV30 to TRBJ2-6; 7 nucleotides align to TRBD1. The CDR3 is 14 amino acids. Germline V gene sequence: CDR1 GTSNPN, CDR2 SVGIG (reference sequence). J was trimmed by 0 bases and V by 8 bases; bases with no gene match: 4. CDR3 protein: CAQDRSSGANVLTF. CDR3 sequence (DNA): TGTGCCCAGGACAGGAGCTCTGGGGCCAACGTCCTGACTTTC. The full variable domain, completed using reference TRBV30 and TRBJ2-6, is SQTIHQWPATLVQPVGSPLSLECTVEGTSNPNLYWYRQAAGRGLQLLFYSVGIGQISSEVPQNLSASRPQDRQFILSSKKLLLSDSGFYLCAQDRSSGANVLTFGAGSRLTVL.

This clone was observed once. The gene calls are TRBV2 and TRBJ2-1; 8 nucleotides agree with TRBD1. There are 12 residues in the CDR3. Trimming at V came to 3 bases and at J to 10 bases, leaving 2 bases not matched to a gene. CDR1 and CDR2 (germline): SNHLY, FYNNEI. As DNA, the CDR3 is TGTGCCAGCAGTGACCGGACAGGGGAGCAGTTCTTC. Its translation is CASSDRTGEQFF.

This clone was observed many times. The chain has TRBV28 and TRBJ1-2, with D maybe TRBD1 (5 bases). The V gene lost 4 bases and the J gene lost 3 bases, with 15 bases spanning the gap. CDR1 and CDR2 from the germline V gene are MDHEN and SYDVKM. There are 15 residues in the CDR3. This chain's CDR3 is CASSSPGRAHYGYTF. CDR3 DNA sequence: TGTGCCAGCAGTTCTCCAGGGCGCGCCCACTATGGCTACACCTTC.

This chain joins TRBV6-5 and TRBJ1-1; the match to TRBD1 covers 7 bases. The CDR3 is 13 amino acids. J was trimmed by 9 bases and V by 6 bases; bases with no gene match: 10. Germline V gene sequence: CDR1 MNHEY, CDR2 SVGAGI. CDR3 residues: CASSASPGQQAFF. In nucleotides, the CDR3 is TGTGCCAGCAGCGCATCCCCGGGACAGCAAGCTTTCTTT.

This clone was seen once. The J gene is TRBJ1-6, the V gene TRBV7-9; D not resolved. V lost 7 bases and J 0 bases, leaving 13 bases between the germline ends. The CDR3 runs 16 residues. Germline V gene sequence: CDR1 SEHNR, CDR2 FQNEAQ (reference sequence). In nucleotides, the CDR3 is TGTGCCAGCACCGTAGCAGAGAGCTCCTATAATTCACCCCTCCACTTT. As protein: CASTVAESSYNSPLHF.

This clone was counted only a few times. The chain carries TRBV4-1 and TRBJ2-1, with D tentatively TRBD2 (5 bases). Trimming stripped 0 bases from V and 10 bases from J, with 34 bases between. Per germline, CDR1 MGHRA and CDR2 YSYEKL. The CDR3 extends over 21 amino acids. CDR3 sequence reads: CASSQDPLRSRRVPDAGEQFF. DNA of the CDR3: TGCGCCAGCAGCCAAGATCCTTTAAGGAGTCGGCGGGTACCAGACGCTGGAGAGCAGTTCTTC.

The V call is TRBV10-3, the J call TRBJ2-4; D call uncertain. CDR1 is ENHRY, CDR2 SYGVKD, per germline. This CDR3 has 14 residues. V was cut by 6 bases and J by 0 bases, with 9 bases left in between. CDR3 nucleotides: TGTGCCATCAGCCCCCTAATAGCCAAAAACATTCAGTACTTC. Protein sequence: CAISPLIAKNIQYF.

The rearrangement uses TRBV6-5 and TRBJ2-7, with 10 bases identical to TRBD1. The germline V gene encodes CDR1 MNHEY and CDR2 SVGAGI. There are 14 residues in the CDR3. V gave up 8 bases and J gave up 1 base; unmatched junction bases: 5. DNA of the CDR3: TGTGCCAGCCGCGACAGGGGGCTTTCCTACGAGCAGTACTTC. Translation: CASRDRGLSYEQYF.